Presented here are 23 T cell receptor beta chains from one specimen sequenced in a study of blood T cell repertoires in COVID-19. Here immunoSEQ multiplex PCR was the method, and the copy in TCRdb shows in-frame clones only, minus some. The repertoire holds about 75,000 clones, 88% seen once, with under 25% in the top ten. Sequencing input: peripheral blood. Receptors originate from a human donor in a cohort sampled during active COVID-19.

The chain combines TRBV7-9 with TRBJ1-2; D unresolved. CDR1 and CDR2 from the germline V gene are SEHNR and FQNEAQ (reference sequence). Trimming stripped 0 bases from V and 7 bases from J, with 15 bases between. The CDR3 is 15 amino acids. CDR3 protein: CASSLAGSRASGYTF. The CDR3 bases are TGTGCCAGCAGCTTAGCAGGTTCGAGGGCGAGTGGCTACACCTTC.

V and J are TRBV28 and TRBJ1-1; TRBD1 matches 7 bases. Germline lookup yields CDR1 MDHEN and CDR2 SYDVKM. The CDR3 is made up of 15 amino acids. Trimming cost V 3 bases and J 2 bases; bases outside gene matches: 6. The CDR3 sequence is CASSFGGTANTEAFF. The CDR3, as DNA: TGTGCCAGCAGTTTTGGGGGGACAGCAAACACTGAAGCTTTCTTT.

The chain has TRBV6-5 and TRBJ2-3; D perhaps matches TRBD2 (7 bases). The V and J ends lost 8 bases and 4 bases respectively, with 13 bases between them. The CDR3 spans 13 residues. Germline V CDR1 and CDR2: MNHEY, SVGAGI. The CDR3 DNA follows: TGTGCCAGCGGGAGGGGGAGGGCAGATACGCAGTATTTT. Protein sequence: CASGRGRADTQYF.

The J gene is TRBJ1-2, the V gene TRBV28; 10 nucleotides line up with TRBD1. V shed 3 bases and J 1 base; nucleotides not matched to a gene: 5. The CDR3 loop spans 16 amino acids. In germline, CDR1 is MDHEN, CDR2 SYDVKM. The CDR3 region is CASSFPTGGINYGYTF. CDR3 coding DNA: TGTGCCAGCAGTTTCCCGACAGGGGGCATTAACTATGGCTACACCTTC.

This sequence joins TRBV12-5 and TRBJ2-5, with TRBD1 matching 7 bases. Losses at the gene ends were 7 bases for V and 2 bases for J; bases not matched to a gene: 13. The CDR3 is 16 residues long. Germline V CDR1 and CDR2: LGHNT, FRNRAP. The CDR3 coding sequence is TGTGCTAGTGCCCTCCCCCCCGGGACAGTACAAGAGACCCAGTACTTC. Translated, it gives CASALPPGTVQETQYF.

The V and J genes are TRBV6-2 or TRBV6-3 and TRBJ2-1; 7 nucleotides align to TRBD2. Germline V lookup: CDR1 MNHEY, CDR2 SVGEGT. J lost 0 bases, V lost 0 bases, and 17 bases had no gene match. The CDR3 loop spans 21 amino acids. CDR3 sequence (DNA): TGTGCCAGCAGTTACTCGAAATTTAGGACTAGGGGTCCCAGCTCCTACAATGAGCAGTTCTTC. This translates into CASSYSKFRTRGPSSYNEQFF.

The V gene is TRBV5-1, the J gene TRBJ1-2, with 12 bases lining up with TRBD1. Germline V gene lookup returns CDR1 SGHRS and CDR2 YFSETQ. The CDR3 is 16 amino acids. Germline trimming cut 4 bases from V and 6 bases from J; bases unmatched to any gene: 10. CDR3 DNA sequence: TGCGCCAGCAGCCGGGACAGGGGGCTAGTTGAGGATGGCTACACCTTC. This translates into CASSRDRGLVEDGYTF.

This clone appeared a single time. The DNA for the CDR3 is TGCAGCGTTGAGCCAGGGTCGGCGAACACTGAAGCTTTCTTT. This encodes CSVEPGSANTEAFF. The chain links TRBV29-1 to TRBJ1-1; TRBD1 might be the D (5 bases). This CDR3 has 14 residues. V was shortened by 3 bases and J by 1 base, with 12 bases between the two germline ends. Germline V gene lookup returns CDR1 SQVTM and CDR2 ANQGSEA.

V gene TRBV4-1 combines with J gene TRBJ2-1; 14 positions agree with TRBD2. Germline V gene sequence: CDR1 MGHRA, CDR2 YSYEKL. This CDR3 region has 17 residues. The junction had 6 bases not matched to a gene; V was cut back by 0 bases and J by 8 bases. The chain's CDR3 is CASSQDSWGLAGDEQFF. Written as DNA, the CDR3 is TGCGCCAGCAGCCAAGACAGTTGGGGACTAGCGGGGGATGAGCAGTTCTTC.

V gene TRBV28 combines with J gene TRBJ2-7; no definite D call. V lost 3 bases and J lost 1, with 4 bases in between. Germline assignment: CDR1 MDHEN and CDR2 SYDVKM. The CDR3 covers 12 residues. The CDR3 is CASSFGSYEQYF. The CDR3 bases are TGTGCCAGCAGTTTCGGGTCCTACGAGCAGTACTTC.

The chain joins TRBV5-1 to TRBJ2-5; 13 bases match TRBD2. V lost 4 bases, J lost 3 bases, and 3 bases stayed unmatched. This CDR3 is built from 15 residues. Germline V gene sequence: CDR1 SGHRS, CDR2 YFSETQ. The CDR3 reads CASSLGLAGEETQYF. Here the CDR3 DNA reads TGCGCCAGCAGCCTAGGACTAGCGGGGGAAGAGACCCAGTACTTC.

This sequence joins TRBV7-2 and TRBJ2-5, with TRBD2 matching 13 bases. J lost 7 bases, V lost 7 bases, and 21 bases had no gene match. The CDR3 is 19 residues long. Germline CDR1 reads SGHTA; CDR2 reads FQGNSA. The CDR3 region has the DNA TGTGCCAGCAAGGGGACTAGCGGGGACATAATTCTCGGCGAAGGGACCCAGTACTTC. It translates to CASKGTSGDIILGEGTQYF.

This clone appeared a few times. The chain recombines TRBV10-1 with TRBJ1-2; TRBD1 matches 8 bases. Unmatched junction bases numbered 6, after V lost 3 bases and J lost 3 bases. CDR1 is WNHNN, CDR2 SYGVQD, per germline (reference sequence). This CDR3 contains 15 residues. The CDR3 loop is CASSDRTGLYYGYTF. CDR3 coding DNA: TGCGCCAGCAGTGACCGGACAGGGTTATACTATGGCTACACCTTC.

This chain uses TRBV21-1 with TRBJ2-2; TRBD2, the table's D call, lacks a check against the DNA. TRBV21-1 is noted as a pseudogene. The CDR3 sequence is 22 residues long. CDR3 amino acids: CASSIGGGTSGSLSLDTGELFF. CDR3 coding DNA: TGTGCCAGCAGCATTGGGGGAGGGACTAGCGGGAGTCTGTCGCTTGACACCGGGGAGCTGTTTTTT.

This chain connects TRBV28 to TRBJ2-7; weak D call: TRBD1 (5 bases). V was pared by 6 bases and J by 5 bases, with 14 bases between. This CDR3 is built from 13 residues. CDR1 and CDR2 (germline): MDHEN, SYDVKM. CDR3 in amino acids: CASSLRDIHEQYF. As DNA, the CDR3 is TGTGCCAGCAGCCTCAGGGATATCCACGAGCAGTACTTC. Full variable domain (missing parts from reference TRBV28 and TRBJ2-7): DVKVTQSSRYLVKRTGEKVFLECVQDMDHENMFWYRQDPGLGLRLIYFSYDVKMKEKGDIPEGYSVSREKKERFSLILESASTNQTSMYLCASSLRDIHEQYFGPGTRLTVT.

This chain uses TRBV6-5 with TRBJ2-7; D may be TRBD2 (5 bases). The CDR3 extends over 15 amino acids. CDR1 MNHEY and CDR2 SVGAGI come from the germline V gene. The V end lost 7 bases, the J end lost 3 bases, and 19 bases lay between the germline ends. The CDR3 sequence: CASTRLAGGFYEQYF. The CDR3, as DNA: TGTGCCAGCACGCGACTGGCAGGCGGGTTCTACGAGCAGTACTTC.

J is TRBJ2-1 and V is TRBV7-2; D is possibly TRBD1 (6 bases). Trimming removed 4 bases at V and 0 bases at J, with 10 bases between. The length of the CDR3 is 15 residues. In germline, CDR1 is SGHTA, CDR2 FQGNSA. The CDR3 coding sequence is TGTGCCAGCAGCTCAGGGACAACCTCCTACAATGAGCAGTTCTTC. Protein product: CASSSGTTSYNEQFF.

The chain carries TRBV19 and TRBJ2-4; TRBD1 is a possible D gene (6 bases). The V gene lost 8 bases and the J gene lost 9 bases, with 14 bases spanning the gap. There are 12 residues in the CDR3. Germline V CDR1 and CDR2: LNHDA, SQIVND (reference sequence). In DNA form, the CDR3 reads TGTGCCAGTTCGACAGGAAACGGCATTCAGTACTTC. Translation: CASSTGNGIQYF. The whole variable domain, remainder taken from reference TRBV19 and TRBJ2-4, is DGGITQSPKYLFRKEGQNVTLSCEQNLNHDAMYWYRQDPGQGLRLIYYSQIVNDFQKGDIAEGYSVSREKKESFPLTVTSAQKNPTAFYLCASSTGNGIQYFGAGTRLSVL.

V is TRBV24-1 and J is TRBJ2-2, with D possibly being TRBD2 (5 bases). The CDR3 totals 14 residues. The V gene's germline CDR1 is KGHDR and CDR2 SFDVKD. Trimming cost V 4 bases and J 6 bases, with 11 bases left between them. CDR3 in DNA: TGTGCCACCAGTGACCCCCGGACTTCCGGGGAGCTGTTTTTT. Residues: CATSDPRTSGELFF.

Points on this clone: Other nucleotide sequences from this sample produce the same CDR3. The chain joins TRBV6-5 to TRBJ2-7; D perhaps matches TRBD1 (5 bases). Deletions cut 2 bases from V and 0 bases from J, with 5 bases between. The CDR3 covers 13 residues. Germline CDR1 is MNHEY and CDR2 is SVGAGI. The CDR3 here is CASSYGHSYEQYF. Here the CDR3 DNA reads TGTGCCAGCAGTTACGGACACTCCTACGAGCAGTACTTC.

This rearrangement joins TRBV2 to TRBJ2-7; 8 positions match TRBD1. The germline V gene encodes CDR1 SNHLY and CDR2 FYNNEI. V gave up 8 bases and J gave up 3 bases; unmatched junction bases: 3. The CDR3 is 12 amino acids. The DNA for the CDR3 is TGTGCCAGCGGCGGACAGGGCTACGAGCAGTACTTC. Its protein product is CASGGQGYEQYF.

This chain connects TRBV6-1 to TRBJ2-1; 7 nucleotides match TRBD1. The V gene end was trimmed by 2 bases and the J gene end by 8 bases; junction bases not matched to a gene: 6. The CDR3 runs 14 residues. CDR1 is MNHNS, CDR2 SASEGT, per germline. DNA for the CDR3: TGTGCCAGCAGTGAATCGACAGGGTCGGATGAGCAGTTCTTC. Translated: CASSESTGSDEQFF.

In DNA, the CDR3 is TGTGCCATCAGGACAGACCAAGAGACCCAGTACTTC. Translation: CAIRTDQETQYF. The genes are TRBV10-3 and TRBJ2-5; possible D gene TRBD1, 5 bases. There are 12 residues in the CDR3. Trimming took off 6 bases at V and 0 bases at J, with 5 bases between the two ends. Germline V gene data show CDR1 as ENHRY and CDR2 as SYGVKD.